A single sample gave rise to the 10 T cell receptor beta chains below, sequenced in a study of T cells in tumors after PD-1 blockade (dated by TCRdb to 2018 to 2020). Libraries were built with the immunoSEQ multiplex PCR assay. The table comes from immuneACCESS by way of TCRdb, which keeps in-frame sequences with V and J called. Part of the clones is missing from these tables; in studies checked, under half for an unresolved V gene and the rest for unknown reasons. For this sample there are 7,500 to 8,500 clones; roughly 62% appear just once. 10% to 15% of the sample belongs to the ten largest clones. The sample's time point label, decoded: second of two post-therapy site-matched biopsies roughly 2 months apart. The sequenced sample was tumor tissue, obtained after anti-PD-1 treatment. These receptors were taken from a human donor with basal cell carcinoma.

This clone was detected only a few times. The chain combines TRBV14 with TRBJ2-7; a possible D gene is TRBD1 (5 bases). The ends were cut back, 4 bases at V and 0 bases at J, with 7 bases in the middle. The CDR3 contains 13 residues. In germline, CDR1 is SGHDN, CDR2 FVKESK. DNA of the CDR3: TGTGCCAGCAGCCGGACATACTCCTACGAGCAGTACTTC. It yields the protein CASSRTYSYEQYF.

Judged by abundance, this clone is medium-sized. CDR3 loop: CASSYGGITGELFF. CDR3 in DNA: TGTGCCAGCAGTTATGGCGGTATCACCGGGGAGCTGTTTTTT. The chain recombines TRBV27 with TRBJ2-2; no definite D call. Germline V gene sequence: CDR1 MNHEY, CDR2 SMNVEV (reference sequence). CDR3 length equals 14 residues. Deletions cut 4 bases from V and 4 bases from J, with 10 bases between.

The CDR3 sequence is CASSLSLGRHKVGHVLTF. The CDR3 region has the DNA TGCGCCAGCAGCCTAAGCTTAGGACGTCACAAAGTCGGGCACGTCCTGACTTTC. The chain links TRBV4-3 to TRBJ2-6; D is uncertain. The CDR3 contains 18 residues. Trimming took 4 bases from V and 11 from J, leaving 27 bases between them. Germline V gives CDR1 LGHNA, CDR2 YSLEER.

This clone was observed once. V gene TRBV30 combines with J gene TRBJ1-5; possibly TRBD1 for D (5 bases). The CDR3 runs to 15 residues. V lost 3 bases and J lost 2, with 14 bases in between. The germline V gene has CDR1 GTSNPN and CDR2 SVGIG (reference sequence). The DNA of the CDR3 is TGTGCCTGGAGGTCCAGGGCGGTGGGCAATCAGCCCCAGCATTTT. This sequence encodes CAWRSRAVGNQPQHF.

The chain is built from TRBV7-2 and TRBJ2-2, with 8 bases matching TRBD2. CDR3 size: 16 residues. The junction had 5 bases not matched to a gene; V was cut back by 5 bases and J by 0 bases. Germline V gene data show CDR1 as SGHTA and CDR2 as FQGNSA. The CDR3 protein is CASSVGLEANTGELFF. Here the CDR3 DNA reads TGTGCCAGCAGCGTGGGACTAGAGGCGAACACCGGGGAGCTGTTTTTT.

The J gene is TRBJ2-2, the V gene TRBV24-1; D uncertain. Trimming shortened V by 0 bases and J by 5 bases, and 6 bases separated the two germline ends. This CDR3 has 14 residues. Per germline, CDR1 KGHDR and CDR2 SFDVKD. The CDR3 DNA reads TGTGCCACCAGTGATTTGCTAGGAACCGGGGAGCTGTTTTTT. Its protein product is CATSDLLGTGELFF.

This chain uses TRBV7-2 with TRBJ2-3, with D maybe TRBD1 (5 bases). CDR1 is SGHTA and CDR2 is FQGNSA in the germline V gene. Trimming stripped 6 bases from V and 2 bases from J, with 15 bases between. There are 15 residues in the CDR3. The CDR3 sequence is CASRAQALHTDTQYF. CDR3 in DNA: TGTGCCAGCAGAGCACAGGCCCTACACACAGATACGCAGTATTTT.

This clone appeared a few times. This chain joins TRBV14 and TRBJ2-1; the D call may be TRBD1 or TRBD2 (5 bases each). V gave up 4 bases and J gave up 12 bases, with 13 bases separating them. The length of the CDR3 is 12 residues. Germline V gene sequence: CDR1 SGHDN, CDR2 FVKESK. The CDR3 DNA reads TGTGCCAGCAGCCCTCGGGGCGTCGCGCAGTTCTTC. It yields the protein CASSPRGVAQFF.

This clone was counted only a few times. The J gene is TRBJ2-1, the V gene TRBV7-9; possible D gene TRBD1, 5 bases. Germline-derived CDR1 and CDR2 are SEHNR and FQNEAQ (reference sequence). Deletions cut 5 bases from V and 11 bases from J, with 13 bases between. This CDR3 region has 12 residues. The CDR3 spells CASSRATDQQFF. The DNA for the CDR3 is TGTGCCAGCAGCAGAGCGACAGATCAGCAGTTCTTC.

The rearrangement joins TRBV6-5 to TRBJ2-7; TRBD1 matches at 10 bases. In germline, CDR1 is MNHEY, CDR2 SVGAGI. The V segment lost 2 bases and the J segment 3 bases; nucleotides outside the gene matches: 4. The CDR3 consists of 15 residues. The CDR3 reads CASSYQDRGNYEQYF. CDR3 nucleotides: TGTGCCAGCAGTTACCAGGACAGGGGGAACTACGAGCAGTACTTC.